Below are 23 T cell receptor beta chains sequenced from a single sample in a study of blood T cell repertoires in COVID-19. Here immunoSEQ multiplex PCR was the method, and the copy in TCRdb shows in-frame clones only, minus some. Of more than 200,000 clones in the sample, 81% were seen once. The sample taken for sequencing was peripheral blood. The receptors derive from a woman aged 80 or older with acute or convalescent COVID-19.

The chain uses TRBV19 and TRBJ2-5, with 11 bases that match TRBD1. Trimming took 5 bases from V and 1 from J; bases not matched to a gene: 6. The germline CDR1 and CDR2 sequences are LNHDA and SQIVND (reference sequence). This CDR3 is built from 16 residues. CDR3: CASSPGTGGLQETQYF. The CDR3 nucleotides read TGTGCCAGTAGTCCCGGGACAGGGGGTCTCCAAGAGACCCAGTACTTC.

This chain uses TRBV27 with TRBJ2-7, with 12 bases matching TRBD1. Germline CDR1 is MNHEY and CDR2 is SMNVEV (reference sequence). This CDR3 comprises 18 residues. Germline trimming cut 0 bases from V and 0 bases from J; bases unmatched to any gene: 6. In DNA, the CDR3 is TGTGCCAGCAGTTTATCAGCAAGGGACAGGGGGCTCTCCTACGAGCAGTACTTC. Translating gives CASSLSARDRGLSYEQYF.

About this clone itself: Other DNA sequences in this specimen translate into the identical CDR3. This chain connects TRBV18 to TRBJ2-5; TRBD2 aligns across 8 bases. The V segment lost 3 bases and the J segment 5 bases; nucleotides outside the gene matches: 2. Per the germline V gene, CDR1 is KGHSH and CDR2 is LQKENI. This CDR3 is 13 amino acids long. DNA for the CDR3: TGTGCCAGCTCACCTCCTAGCGGGGAGACCCAGTACTTC. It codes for CASSPPSGETQYF.

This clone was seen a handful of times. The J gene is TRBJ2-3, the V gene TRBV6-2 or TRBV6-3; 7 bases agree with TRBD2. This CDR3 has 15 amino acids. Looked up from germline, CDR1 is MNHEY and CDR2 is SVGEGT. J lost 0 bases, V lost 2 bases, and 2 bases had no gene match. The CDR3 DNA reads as TGTGCCAGCAGTTACGGGACTACTAGCACAGATACGCAGTATTTT. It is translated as CASSYGTTSTDTQYF.

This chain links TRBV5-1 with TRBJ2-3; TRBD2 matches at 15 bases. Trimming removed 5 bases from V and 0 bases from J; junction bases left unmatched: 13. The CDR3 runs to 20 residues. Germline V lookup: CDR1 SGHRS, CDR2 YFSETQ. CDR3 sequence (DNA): TGCGCCAGCAGTAACTGGGGACTAGCGGGGGGTTTCTCTAGCACAGATACGCAGTATTTT. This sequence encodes CASSNWGLAGGFSSTDTQYF.

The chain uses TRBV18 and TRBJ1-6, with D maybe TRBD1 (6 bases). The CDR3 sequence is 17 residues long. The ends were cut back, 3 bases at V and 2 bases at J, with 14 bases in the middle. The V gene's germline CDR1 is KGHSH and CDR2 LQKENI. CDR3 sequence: CASSPRQAVTYNSPLHF. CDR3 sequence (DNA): TGTGCCAGCTCACCTAGACAGGCAGTGACCTATAATTCACCCCTCCACTTT.

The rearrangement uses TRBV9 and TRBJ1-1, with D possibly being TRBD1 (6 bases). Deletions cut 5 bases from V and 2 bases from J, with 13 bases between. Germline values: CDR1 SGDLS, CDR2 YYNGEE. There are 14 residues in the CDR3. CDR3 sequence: CASSGGQLNTEAFF. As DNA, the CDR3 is TGTGCCAGCAGTGGAGGACAGTTAAACACTGAAGCTTTCTTT.

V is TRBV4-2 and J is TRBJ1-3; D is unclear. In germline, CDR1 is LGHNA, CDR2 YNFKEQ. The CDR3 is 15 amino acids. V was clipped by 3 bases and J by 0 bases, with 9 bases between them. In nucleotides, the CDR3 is TGTGCCAGCAGCCAGGCAGGCGACTCTGGAAACACCATATATTTT. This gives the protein CASSQAGDSGNTIYF.

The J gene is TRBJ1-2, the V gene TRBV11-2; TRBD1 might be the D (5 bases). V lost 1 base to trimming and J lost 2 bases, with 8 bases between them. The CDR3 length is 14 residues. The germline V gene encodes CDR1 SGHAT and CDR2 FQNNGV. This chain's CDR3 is CASSLGTTNYGYTF. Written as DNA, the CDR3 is TGTGCCAGCAGCTTAGGGACAACAAACTATGGCTACACCTTC.

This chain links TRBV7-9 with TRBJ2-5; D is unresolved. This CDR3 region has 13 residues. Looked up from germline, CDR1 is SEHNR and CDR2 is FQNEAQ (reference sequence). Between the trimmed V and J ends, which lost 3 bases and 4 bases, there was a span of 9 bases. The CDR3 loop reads CASSLTSGETQYF. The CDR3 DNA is TGTGCCAGCAGCTTGACGTCGGGAGAGACCCAGTACTTC.

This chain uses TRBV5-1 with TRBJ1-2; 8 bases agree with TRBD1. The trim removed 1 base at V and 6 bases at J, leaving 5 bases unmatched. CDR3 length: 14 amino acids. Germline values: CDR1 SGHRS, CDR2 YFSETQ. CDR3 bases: TGCGCCAGCAGCTTGAATCAGGGGGCCGATGGCTACACCTTC. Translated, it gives CASSLNQGADGYTF.

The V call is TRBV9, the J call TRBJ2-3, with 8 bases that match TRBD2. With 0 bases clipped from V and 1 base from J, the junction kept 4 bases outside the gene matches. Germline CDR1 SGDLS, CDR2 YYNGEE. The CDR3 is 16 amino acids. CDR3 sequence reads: CASSVAQAGGTDTQYF. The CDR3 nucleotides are TGTGCCAGCAGCGTAGCGCAAGCGGGAGGCACAGATACGCAGTATTTT.

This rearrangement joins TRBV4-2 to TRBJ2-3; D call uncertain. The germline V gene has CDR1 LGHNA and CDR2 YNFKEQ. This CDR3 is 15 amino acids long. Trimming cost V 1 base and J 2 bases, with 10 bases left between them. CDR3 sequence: CASSQGYTYTDTQYF. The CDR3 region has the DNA TGTGCCAGCAGCCAAGGCTATACCTACACAGATACGCAGTATTTT.

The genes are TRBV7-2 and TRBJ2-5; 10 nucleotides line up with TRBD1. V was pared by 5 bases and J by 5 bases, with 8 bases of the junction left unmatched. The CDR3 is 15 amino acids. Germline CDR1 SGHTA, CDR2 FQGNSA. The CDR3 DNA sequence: TGTGCCAGCAGCCCTTCGACAGGGGGCGACGAGACCCAGTACTTC. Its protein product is CASSPSTGGDETQYF. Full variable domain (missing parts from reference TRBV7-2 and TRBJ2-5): GAGVSQSPSNKVTEKGKDVELRCDPISGHTALYWYRQSLGQGLEFLIYFQGNSAPDKSGLPSDRFSAERTGGSVSTLTIQRTQQEDSAVYLCASSPSTGGDETQYFGPGTRLLVL.

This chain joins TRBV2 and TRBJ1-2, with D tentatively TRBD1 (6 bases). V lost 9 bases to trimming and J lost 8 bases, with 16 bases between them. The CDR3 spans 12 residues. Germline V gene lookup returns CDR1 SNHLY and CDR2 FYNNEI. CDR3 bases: TGTGCCAGGGAGATACAGGGTCGCGGCTACACCTTC. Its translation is CAREIQGRGYTF.

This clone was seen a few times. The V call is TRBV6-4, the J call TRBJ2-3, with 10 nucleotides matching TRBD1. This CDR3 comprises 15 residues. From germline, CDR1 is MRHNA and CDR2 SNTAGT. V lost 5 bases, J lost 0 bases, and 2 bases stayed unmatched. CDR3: CASSRQGASTDTQYF. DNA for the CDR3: TGTGCCAGCAGTCGACAGGGGGCCAGCACAGATACGCAGTATTTT.

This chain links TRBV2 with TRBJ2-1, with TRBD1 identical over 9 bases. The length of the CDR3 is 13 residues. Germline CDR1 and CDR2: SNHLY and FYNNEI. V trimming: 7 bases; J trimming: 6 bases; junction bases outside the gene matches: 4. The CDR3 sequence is CASTRTGANEQFF. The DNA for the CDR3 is TGTGCCAGCACGCGGACAGGGGCCAATGAGCAGTTCTTC.

The CDR3 sequence is CASSRTDRNSPLHF. Here the CDR3 DNA reads TGTGCCAGCAGTCGGACAGACCGTAATTCACCCCTCCACTTT. The genes are TRBV6-2 or TRBV6-3 and TRBJ1-6; tentative D call: TRBD1 (6 bases). V was trimmed by 5 bases and J by 6 bases, leaving 11 bases between them. This CDR3 region has 14 residues. Per the germline V gene, CDR1 is MNHEY and CDR2 is SVGEGT.

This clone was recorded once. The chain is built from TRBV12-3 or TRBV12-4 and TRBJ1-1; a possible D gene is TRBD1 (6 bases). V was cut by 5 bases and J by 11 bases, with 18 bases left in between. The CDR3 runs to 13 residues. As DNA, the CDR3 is TGTGCCAGCAGTCCGGGGGGCGTCGGGTCGGCTTTCTTT. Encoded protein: CASSPGGVGSAFF.

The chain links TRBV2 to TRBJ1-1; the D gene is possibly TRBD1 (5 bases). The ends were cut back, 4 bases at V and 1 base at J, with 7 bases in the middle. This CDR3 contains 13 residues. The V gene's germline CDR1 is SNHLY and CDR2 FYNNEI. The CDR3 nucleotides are TGTGCCAGCAGTGGACAGACGAACACTGAAGCTTTCTTT. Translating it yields CASSGQTNTEAFF.

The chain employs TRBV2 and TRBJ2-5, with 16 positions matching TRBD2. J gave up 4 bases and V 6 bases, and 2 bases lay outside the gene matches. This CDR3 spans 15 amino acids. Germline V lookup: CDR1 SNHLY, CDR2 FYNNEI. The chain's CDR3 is CASRGLAGGIETQYF. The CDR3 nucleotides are TGTGCCAGCAGGGGACTAGCGGGGGGGATAGAGACCCAGTACTTC.

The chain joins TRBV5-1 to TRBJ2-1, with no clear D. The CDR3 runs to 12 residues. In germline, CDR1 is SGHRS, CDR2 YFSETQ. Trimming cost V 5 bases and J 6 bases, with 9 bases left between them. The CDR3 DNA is TGCGCCAGCAGGGCTTCGGGCAATGAGCAGTTCTTC. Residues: CASRASGNEQFF.

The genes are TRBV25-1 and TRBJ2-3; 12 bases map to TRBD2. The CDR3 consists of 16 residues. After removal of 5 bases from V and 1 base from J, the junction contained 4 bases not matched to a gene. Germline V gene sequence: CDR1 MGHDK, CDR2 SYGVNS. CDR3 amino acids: CASSRASGRGTDTQYF. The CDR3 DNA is TGTGCCAGCAGTAGGGCTAGCGGGAGGGGCACAGATACGCAGTATTTT. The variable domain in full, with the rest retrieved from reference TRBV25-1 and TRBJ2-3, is EADIYQTPRYLVIGTGKKITLECSQTMGHDKMYWYQQDPGMELHLIHYSYGVNSTEKGDLSSESTVSRIRTEHFPLTLESARPSHTSQYLCASSRASGRGTDTQYFGPGTRLTVL.